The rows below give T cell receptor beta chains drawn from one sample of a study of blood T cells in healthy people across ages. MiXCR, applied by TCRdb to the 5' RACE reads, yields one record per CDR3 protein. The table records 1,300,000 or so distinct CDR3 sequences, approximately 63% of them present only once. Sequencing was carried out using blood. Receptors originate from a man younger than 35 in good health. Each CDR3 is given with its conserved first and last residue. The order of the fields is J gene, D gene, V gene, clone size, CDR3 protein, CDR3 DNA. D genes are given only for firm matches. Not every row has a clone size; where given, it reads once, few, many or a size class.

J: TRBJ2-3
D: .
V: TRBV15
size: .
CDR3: CATSSRQLDTQYF
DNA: TGTGCCACCAGCAGCCGACAGCTAGATACGCAGTATTTT

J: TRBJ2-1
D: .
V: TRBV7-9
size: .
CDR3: CASSLVKASEQFF
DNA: TGTGCCAGCAGCTTAGTGAAGGCCTCTGAGCAGTTCTTC

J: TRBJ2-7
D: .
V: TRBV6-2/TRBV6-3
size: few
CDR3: CASSYSGVVYEQYF
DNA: TGTGCCAGCAGTTACTCGGGTGTGGTATACGAGCAGTACTTC

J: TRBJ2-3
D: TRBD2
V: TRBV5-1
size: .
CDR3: CASSQYPGTSGGGTDTQYF
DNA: TGCGCCAGCAGCCAATATCCCGGGACTAGCGGCGGGGGTACAGATACGCAGTATTTT

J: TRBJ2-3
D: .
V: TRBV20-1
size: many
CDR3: CSARRDTQYF
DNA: TGCAGCGCCCGTCGAGATACGCAGTATTTT

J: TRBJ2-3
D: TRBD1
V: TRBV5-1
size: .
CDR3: CASRVGQGTDTQYF
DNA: TGCGCCAGCCGGGTCGGACAGGGCACAGATACGCAGTATTTT

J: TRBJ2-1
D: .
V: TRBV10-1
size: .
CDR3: CASSESTLGNEQFF
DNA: TGCGCCAGCAGTGAGTCGACATTGGGGAATGAGCAGTTCTTC

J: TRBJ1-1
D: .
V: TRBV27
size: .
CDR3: CASSLSRPGTEAFF
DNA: TGTGCCAGCAGTTTATCGAGGCCGGGCACTGAAGCTTTCTTT

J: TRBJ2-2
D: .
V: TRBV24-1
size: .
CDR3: CATSDLRRANTGELFF
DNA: TGTGCCACCAGTGATCTGAGACGGGCGAACACCGGGGAGCTGTTTTTT

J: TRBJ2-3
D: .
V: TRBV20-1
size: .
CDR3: CSARELRGNTDTQYF
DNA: TGCAGTGCTAGAGAGTTGAGGGGGAACACAGATACGCAGTATTTT

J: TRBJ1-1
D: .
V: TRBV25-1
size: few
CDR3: CASSGEGNTEAFF
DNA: TGTGCCAGCAGTGGGGAGGGAAACACTGAAGCTTTCTTT

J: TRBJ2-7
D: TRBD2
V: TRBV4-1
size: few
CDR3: CASSQIPSGSSYEQYF
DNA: TGCGCCAGCAGCCAAATCCCTAGCGGGAGCTCCTACGAGCAGTACTTC

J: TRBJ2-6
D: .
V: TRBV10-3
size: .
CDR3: CAVWRSGANVLTF
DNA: TGTGCCGTCTGGCGCTCTGGGGCCAACGTCCTGACTTTC

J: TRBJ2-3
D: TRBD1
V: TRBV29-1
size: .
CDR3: CSVDDRGTDTQYF
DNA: TGCAGCGTTGATGACAGGGGCACAGATACGCAGTATTTT

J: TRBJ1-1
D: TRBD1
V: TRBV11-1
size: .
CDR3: CASSPRDRDTEAFF
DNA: TGTGCCAGCAGCCCCCGGGACAGGGACACTGAAGCTTTCTTT

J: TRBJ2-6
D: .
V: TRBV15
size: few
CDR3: CATSKTVSNVLTF
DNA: TGTGCCACCAGCAAAACAGTCTCCAACGTCCTGACTTTC

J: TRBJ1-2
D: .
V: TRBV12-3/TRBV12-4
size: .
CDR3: CASRVGGWSYGYTF
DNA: TGTGCCAGCAGAGTGGGGGGCTGGAGCTATGGCTACACCTTC

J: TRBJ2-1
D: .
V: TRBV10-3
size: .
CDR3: CAIREKGGGSSYNEQFF
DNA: TGTGCCATCAGGGAGAAGGGGGGGGGATCCTCCTACAATGAGCAGTTCTTC

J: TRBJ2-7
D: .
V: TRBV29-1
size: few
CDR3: CSVIFTGAYEQYF
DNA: TGCAGCGTTATATTCACTGGGGCCTACGAGCAGTACTTC

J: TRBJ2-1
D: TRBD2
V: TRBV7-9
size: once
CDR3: CASRTLAGEYNEQFF
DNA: TGTGCCAGCAGAACACTAGCGGGAGAGTACAATGAGCAGTTCTTC

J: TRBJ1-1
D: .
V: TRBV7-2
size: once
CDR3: CASSLVRASEAFF
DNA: TGTGCCAGCAGCTTAGTCAGGGCTAGTGAAGCTTTCTTT

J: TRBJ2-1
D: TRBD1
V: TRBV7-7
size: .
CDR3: CASSLGTGYNNEQFF
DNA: TGTGCTAGCAGCTTAGGGACAGGGTACAACAATGAGCAGTTCTTC

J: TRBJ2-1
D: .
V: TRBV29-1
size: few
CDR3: CSVDPQGFDEQFF
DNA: TGCAGCGTTGACCCTCAGGGTTTCGATGAGCAGTTCTTC